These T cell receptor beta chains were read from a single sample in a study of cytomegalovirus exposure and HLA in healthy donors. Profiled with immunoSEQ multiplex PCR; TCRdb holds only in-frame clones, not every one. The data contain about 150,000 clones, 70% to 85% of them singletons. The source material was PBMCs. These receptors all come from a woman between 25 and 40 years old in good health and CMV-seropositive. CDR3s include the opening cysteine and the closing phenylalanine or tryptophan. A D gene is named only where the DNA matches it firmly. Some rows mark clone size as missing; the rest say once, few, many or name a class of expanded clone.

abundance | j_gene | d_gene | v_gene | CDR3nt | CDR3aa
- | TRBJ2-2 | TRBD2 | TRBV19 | TGTGCCAGTAGCGGACTAGCAGGTGACACCGGGGAGCTGTTTTTT | CASSGLAGDTGELFF
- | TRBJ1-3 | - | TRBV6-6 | TGTGCCAGCAGTTACTTAGACTCTGGAAACACCATATATTTT | CASSYLDSGNTIYF
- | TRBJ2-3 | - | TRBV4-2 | TGTGCCAGCAGTCTAAGCATTAGCACAGATACGCAGTATTTT | CASSLSISTDTQYF
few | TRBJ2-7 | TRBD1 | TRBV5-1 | TGCGCCAGCAGCCCGGAGACAGGGGTGGGCTACGAGCAGTACTTC | CASSPETGVGYEQYF
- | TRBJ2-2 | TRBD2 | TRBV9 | TGTGCCAGCAGCGTAGGATTAGCGGGCAGTCTATCCGGGGAGCTGTTTTTT | CASSVGLAGSLSGELFF
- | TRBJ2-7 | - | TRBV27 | TGTGCCAGCAGTTTTAGCGATAGCTCCTACGAGCAGTACTTC | CASSFSDSSYEQYF
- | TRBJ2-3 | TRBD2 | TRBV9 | TGTGCCAGCAGCGGACAGGGGAGCGGGAGGGTCGGGACAGATACGCAGTATTTT | CASSGQGSGRVGTDTQYF
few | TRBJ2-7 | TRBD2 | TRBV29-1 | TGCAGCGTGGTGGGGAATCGGCTAGCGGGAGAGTACGAGCAGTACTTC | CSVVGNRLAGEYEQYF
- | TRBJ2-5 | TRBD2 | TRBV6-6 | TGTGCCAGCAGTTACTTCGGGAGGAAGGGAGGAGAGACCCAGTACTTC | CASSYFGRKGGETQYF
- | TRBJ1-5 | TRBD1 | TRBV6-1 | TGTGCCAGCAGTGGGATAGGGGGCTATGTTCAGCCCCAGCATTTT | CASSGIGGYVQPQHF
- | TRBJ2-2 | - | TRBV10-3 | TGTGCCATCAGTGAGACGGCGGCCACCGGGGAGCTGTTTTTT | CAISETAATGELFF
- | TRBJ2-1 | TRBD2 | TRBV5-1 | TGCGCCAGCAGCTTGACTAGCGGGAGCGTGGAGCAGTTCTTC | CASSLTSGSVEQFF
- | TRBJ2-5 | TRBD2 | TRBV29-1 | TGCAGCGTGGATGGACTAGCGGAAGAGACCCAGTACTTC | CSVDGLAEETQYF
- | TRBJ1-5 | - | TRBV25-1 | TGTGCCAGCAGTGAATATCTCGGTCAGCCCCAGCATTTT | CASSEYLGQPQHF
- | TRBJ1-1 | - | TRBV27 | TGTGCCAGCAGTTGGAGGGCTAACACTGAAGCTTTCTTT | CASSWRANTEAFF
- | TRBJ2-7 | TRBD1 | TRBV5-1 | TGCGCCAGCAGCTTGGTCCGGGACAGGGCCTACGAGCAGTACTTC | CASSLVRDRAYEQYF
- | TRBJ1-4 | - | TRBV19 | TGTGCCAGTAGTATAGGCGCAGGGGCTCGCAATGAAAAACTGTTTTTT | CASSIGAGARNEKLFF
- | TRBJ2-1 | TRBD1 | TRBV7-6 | TGTGCCAGCAGCCCTAGCCCCGGGACAGGGATCTACAATGAGCAGTTCTTC | CASSPSPGTGIYNEQFF
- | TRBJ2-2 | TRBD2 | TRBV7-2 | TGTGCCAGCAGCTTAGCGGGACTAGTGGGCACCGGGGAGCTGTTTTTT | CASSLAGLVGTGELFF
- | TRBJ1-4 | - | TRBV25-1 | TGTGCCAGCAGTGAATATATAGGGAGGACTAATGAAAAACTGTTTTTT | CASSEYIGRTNEKLFF
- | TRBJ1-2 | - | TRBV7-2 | TGTGCCAGCAGCTTACAACAGCTGTCCGCGGGCTACACCTTC | CASSLQQLSAGYTF
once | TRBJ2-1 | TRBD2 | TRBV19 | TGTGCCAGTATCCGGACCGGGACTAGCGGTGATAGTGAGCAGTTCTTC | CASIRTGTSGDSEQFF
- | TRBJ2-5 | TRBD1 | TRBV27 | TGTGCCAGCAGTCCCCGGACAGGGAAAGAGACCCAGTACTTC | CASSPRTGKETQYF
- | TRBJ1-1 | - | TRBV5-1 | TGCGCCAGCAGCACCGCCGGAGACACTGAAGCTTTCTTT | CASSTAGDTEAFF
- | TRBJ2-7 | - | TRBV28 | TGTGCCAGCAGTTTATTCGGGGCAGGGGCCCCTCTTTCCTACGAGCAGTACTTC | CASSLFGAGAPLSYEQYF
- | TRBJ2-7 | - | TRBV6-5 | TGTGCCAGCAGTTACAAGACTTACCGCTCCTACGAGCAGTACTTC | CASSYKTYRSYEQYF
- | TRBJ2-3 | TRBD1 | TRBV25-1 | TGTGCCAGCAATGACAGGGGTGAAGATACGCAGTATTTT | CASNDRGEDTQYF
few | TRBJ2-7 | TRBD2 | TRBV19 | TGTGCCAGTAGCCTGAGGCTAGCGGGAGAGGGTGAGCAGTACTTC | CASSLRLAGEGEQYF
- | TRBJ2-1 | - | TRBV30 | TGTGCCTGGATCGGGACACTGCCCTCTGAGCAGTTCTTC | CAWIGTLPSEQFF
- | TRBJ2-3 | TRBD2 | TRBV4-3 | TGCGCCAGCAGCCAAGAAGCGGGACTAGCGGGGACTAGCACAGATACGCAGTATTTT | CASSQEAGLAGTSTDTQYF
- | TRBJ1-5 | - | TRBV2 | TGTGCCAGCAGTCCATCAGGGTCTCATGTAATGCAGCCCCAGCATTTT | CASSPSGSHVMQPQHF
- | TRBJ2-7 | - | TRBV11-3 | TGTGCCAGCAGCATAATTACTACCTCCTACGAGCAGTACTTC | CASSIITTSYEQYF
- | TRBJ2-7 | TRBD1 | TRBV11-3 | TGTGCCAGCGTACCCAGGGGACAGGGAGAGGAAGAGCAGTACTTC | CASVPRGQGEEEQYF
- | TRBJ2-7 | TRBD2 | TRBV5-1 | TGCGCCAGCAGCTTAGTAGCGGGAACCCACGAGCAGTACTTC | CASSLVAGTHEQYF
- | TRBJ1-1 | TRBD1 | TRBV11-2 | TGTGCCAGCAGCTTACAGGGGGCGGGCACTGAAGCTTTCTTT | CASSLQGAGTEAFF
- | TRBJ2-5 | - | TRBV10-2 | TGCGCCAGCACCGGACTTGGACAAGAGACCCAGTACTTC | CASTGLGQETQYF
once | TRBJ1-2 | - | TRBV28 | TGTGCCAGCAGGCCCGGGGGGCAGGCGAGCCATGGCTACACCTTC | CASRPGGQASHGYTF
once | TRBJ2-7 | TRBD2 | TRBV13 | TGTGCCAGCAGCCCCTTCTCGACTAGCGGGAGGGCCTACGAGCAGTACTTC | CASSPFSTSGRAYEQYF
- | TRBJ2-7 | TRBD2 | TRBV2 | TGTGCCAGCCTCAGGGGAATAGCGGGAGTCTACGAGCAGTACTTC | CASLRGIAGVYEQYF
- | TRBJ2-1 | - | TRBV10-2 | TGCGCCAGCCGGCAGGAGGGCCCTATCTACAATGAGCAGTTCTTC | CASRQEGPIYNEQFF
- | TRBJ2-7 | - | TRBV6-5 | TGTGCCAGCAGCAGGGAACGGGGGGAGCAGTACTTC | CASSRERGEQYF
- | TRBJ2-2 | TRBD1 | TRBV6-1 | TGTGCCAGCAGTTCCGGGACAGGGGGGACCGGGGAGCTGTTTTTT | CASSSGTGGTGELFF
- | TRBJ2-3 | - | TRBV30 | TGTGCCTGGAGTGTAGCTCGGACTATATCTAGCACAGATACGCAGTATTTT | CAWSVARTISSTDTQYF
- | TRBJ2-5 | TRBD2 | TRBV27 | TGTGCCAGCAGTTTCAACGGGAGGCAAGAGACCCAGTACTTC | CASSFNGRQETQYF
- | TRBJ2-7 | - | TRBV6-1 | TGTGCCAGCAGTGACCAGACAGCAATCGAGCAGTACTTC | CASSDQTAIEQYF